Listed below are T cell receptor beta chains from one sample, sequenced in a study of OX40 agonist ivuxolimab in advanced cancers. Profiled with immunoSEQ multiplex PCR; TCRdb holds only in-frame clones, not every one. This sample has some 70,000 clones, with about nine tenths found just once. Sequenced here: CD4+ or CD8+ T cells sorted from blood, sampled in a trial of the OX40 agonist ivuxolimab. The receptors come from an adult with an advanced solid tumor such as melanoma, head and neck, liver or kidney cancer. CDR3s include the opening cysteine and the closing phenylalanine or tryptophan. The D gene is left open where the match is weak. Size tells how often a clone was seen (once, few, many) or the class of an expanded clone, and some rows leave it out.

clone_size d_call j_call v_call cdr3_nt cdr3_aa
NA TRBD1 TRBJ2-3 TRBV28 TGTGCCAGCAATCCGGGACAGGGGTCAGATACGCAGTATTTT CASNPGQGSDTQYF
NA TRBD2 TRBJ2-7 TRBV7-9 TGTGCCAGTGTCGGGACTAGAGTTGACGAGCAGTACTTC CASVGTRVDEQYF
few NA TRBJ2-7 TRBV19 TGTGCCAGTAGTCTCGGGACACCGTCTCGGGAGCAGTACTTC CASSLGTPSREQYF
NA NA TRBJ1-3 TRBV18 TGTGCCAGCTCATCCAACAGGGAAGTAGGAAACACCATATATTTT CASSSNREVGNTIYF
NA TRBD1 TRBJ1-2 TRBV5-1 TGCGCCAGCAGCTTAGGGACAGGTCTTCAATATGGCTACACCTTC CASSLGTGLQYGYTF
NA NA TRBJ1-1 TRBV4-1 TGCGCCAGCAGCCCAGTGGGGGGGGGAGTGGACACTGAAGCTTTCTTT CASSPVGGGVDTEAFF
NA NA TRBJ1-1 TRBV2 TGTGCCAGCAGTCTACCCTGGGACGGTTCCTTGAACACTGAAGCTTTCTTT CASSLPWDGSLNTEAFF
NA NA TRBJ1-5 TRBV19 TGTGCCAGTACCTCATGGGGCAGAAGCAATCAGCCCCAGCATTTT CASTSWGRSNQPQHF
NA NA TRBJ1-1 TRBV5-1 TGCGCCAGCAGCTTCTTCGACAGGCCGAACACTGAAGCTTTCTTT CASSFFDRPNTEAFF
NA NA TRBJ2-5 TRBV7-9 TGTGCCAGCAGCTTAGGAGTAGCCCCCGAGACCCAGTACTTC CASSLGVAPETQYF
NA TRBD1 TRBJ1-2 TRBV27 TGTGCCAGCAGTTTAAGGGAGGGCAGGGGGCAAAACTATGGCTACACCTTC CASSLREGRGQNYGYTF
NA NA TRBJ1-3 TRBV4-1 TGCGCCAGCAGGCCCGCGGGTTCCGGAAACACCATATATTTT CASRPAGSGNTIYF
NA TRBD1 TRBJ2-7 TRBV2 TGTGCCAGCAGTGCGGACAGGGCAGATTCCGAGCAGTACTTC CASSADRADSEQYF
once NA TRBJ1-3 TRBV7-2 TGTGCCAGCAGCTTACATGCTCGACAGGTCCGAGGAAACACCATATATTTT CASSLHARQVRGNTIYF
NA NA TRBJ2-1 TRBV11-3 TGTGCCAGCAGCTTAGAGAGGTACAATGAGCAGTTCTTC CASSLERYNEQFF
few NA TRBJ2-6 TRBV19 TGTGCCAGTAGAGAGGGGTATGGGGCCAACGTCCTGACTTTC CASREGYGANVLTF
NA NA TRBJ2-1 TRBV5-1 TGCGCCAGCAGCTTGGGTGGGGCCTCCTACAATGAGCAGTTCTTC CASSLGGASYNEQFF
NA TRBD1 TRBJ1-2 TRBV4-1 TGCGCCAGCAGTCAGCTGACAGGGTTGTCGGGCGGCTACACCTTC CASSQLTGLSGGYTF
NA NA TRBJ1-1 TRBV5-5 TGTGCCAGCAGCCGAATCCCCCAGGGGAACACTGAAGCTTTCTTT CASSRIPQGNTEAFF
NA NA TRBJ2-7 TRBV18 TGTGCCAGCTCACCAATCACGGGGATCAACTACGAGCAGTACTTC CASSPITGINYEQYF
NA NA TRBJ1-4 TRBV4-2 TGTGCCAGCAGCCAAGATCAGGCGGGTGAAAAACTGTTTTTT CASSQDQAGEKLFF
NA NA TRBJ1-2 TRBV18 TGTGCCAGCTCACCCGCACTCGCTAACTATGGCTACACCTTC CASSPALANYGYTF
NA NA TRBJ2-2 TRBV7-2 TGTGCCAGCAGCTTAGTTACGGGAGCGGCCGGGGAGCTGTTTTTT CASSLVTGAAGELFF
NA NA TRBJ2-1 TRBV13 TGTGCCAGCAGCTTGAGGCGGGATGAGCAGTTCTTC CASSLRRDEQFF
NA NA TRBJ2-4 TRBV7-3 TGTGCCAGCAGCCCCGGGGGGGACAGAAAAAACATTCAGTACTTC CASSPGGDRKNIQYF
NA NA TRBJ2-1 TRBV28 TGTGCCAGCGGGGGGACCTCCTACAATGAGCAGTTCTTC CASGGTSYNEQFF
NA TRBD1 TRBJ1-3 TRBV4-2 TGTGCCAGCAGCCAAGGCGCAGGGGGCCCTGGAAACACCATATATTTT CASSQGAGGPGNTIYF
NA NA TRBJ2-3 TRBV30 TGTGCCTGGGACCGGGACACCCCAGATACGCAGTATTTT CAWDRDTPDTQYF
NA NA TRBJ1-4 TRBV18 TGTGCCAGCTCACCACCACAGCCTAATGAAAAACTGTTTTTT CASSPPQPNEKLFF
NA NA TRBJ2-3 TRBV10-2 TGCGCCAGCAGTGAGTCGGTGAATACGCAGTATTTT CASSESVNTQYF
NA NA TRBJ2-7 TRBV11-2 TGTGCCAGCAGCCATATTCGGAGGGCTAATGAGCAGTACTTC CASSHIRRANEQYF
NA TRBD2 TRBJ2-1 TRBV2 TGTGCCAGTCACCCCCCCCCGCGGGGGGCCCCTCTATCCTACAATGAGCAGTTCTTC CASHPPPRGAPLSYNEQFF
few TRBD2 TRBJ2-1 TRBV27 TGTGCCAGCAGTTTAGCGGGAGGGGACAATGAGCAGTTCTTC CASSLAGGDNEQFF
NA NA TRBJ2-3 TRBV5-5 TGTGCCAGCAGCAGGATCCTAGCCACAGATACGCAGTATTTT CASSRILATDTQYF
NA NA TRBJ2-3 TRBV28 TGTGCCAGCAGTGCACCTGGGAGTACAGATACGCAGTATTTT CASSAPGSTDTQYF
once TRBD1 TRBJ2-1 TRBV4-2 TGTGCCAGCAGCCAAGGGGACAGGGATCTTGAGCAGTTCTTC CASSQGDRDLEQFF
NA TRBD1 TRBJ2-7 TRBV28 TGTGCCAGCAGTTCACCGGGACAGCACTACGAGCAGTACTTC CASSSPGQHYEQYF
NA TRBD2 TRBJ2-4 TRBV4-1 TGCGCCAGCAGCCAAGCGCGGTTACCGGGACTAGCGGTAGCCAAAAACATTCAGTACTTC CASSQARLPGLAVAKNIQYF
NA NA TRBJ2-2 TRBV18 TGTGCCAGCTCACCACCGACATCCAGGGACACCGGGGAGCTGTTTTTT CASSPPTSRDTGELFF
NA TRBD2 TRBJ2-5 TRBV11-2 TGTGCCAGCAGCGACCGGATAGCGGGGGGACGTGAGACCCAGTACTTC CASSDRIAGGRETQYF
once TRBD1 TRBJ1-4 TRBV28 TGTGCCAGCAGTTTACCGGACAGGGTCGGGGAAAAACTGTTTTTT CASSLPDRVGEKLFF
NA NA TRBJ2-7 TRBV14 TGTGCCAGCAGCCCACGGGGGCAGGGTTCGTACGAGCAGTACTTC CASSPRGQGSYEQYF
NA NA TRBJ2-5 TRBV11-3 TGTGCCAGCAGCTTAGGATCGAAGTACCAAGAGACCCAGTACTTC CASSLGSKYQETQYF
once NA TRBJ2-1 TRBV15 TGTGCCACCAGCAGAGCACTAGAACAGCCCCTGGTCCCCGGATTATACAATGAGCAGTTCTTC CATSRALEQPLVPGLYNEQFF
NA NA TRBJ1-1 TRBV2 TGTGCCAGCAGTGAAACAGCGTTCACTGAAGCTTTCTTT CASSETAFTEAFF
NA TRBD1 TRBJ2-7 TRBV7-9 TGTGCCAGCTCCGGACCCCCCGGGACAGGGATGGTTCGCGAGCAGTACTTC CASSGPPGTGMVREQYF
once TRBD2 TRBJ2-3 TRBV7-2 TGTGCCAGCAGCCGGACTAGCGGGGGACCTAGCACAGATACGCAGTATTTT CASSRTSGGPSTDTQYF
NA NA TRBJ2-3 TRBV10-3 TGTGCCATCAGCAGGGATGTGTCGGCAGATACGCAGTATTTT CAISRDVSADTQYF
NA NA TRBJ2-4 TRBV5-1 TGCGCCAGCAGCTTTACAATTATTACAGGAAGGGTTCAGTACTTC CASSFTIITGRVQYF
once NA TRBJ1-2 TRBV7-2 TGTGCCAGCAGCCAAGATCCGGGACACTATGGCTACACCTTC CASSQDPGHYGYTF
NA TRBD1 TRBJ2-7 TRBV4-2 TGTGCCAGCAGCCGAACAGGACAGGGAGACGAGCAGTACTTC CASSRTGQGDEQYF
NA NA TRBJ1-1 TRBV11-1 TGTGCCAGCAGCTCCGCAGCCTTGAACACTGAAGCTTTCTTT CASSSAALNTEAFF
NA NA TRBJ1-4 TRBV6-1 TGTGCCAGCAGTCCCAATGCCTGGGAAAAACTGTTTTTT CASSPNAWEKLFF
NA NA TRBJ1-1 TRBV28 TGTGCCAGCAGTTTTTCTGCTGAAGCTTTCTTT CASSFSAEAFF
NA NA TRBJ2-7 TRBV25-1 TGTGCCAGCAGCAAGGGGCGGGAGCAGTACTTC CASSKGREQYF